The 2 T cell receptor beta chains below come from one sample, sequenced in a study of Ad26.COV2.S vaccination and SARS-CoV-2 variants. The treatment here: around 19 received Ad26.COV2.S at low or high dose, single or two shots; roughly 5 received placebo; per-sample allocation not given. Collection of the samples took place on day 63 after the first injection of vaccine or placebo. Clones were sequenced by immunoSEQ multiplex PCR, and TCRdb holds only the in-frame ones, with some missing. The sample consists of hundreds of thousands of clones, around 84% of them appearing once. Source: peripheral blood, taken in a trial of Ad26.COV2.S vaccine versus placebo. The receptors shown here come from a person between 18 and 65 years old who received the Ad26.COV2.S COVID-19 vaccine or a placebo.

This CDR3 reads CASSLGTGANQPQHF. The CDR3 DNA reads as TGTGCCAGCAGTTTAGGGACAGGGGCCAATCAGCCCCAGCATTTT. The chain has TRBV28 and TRBJ1-5, with 10 bases lining up with TRBD1. The CDR3 sequence is 15 residues long. V was pared by 2 bases and J by 3 bases, with 1 base of the junction left unmatched. In germline, CDR1 is MDHEN, CDR2 SYDVKM.

In nucleotides, the CDR3 is TGTGCCGTCCGGGGTTCGGCGACTGAAGCCTACGAGCAGTACTTC. Translation: CAVRGSATEAYEQYF. The genes are TRBV10-3 and TRBJ2-7; TRBD2 might be the D (5 bases). The CDR3 runs 15 residues. V lost 11 bases and J lost 2, with 22 bases in between. From germline, CDR1 is ENHRY and CDR2 SYGVKD.